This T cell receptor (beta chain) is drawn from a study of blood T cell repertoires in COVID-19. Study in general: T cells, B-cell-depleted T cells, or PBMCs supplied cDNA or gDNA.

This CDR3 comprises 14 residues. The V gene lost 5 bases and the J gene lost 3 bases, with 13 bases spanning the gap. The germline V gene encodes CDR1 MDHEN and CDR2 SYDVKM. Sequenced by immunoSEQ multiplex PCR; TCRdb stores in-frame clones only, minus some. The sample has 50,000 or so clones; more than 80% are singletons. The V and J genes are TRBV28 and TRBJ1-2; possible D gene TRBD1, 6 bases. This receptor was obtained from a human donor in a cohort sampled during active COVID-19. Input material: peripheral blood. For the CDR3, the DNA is TGTGCCAGCAGTCGTACAGGGTTGGACTATGGCTACACCTTC. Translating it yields CASSRTGLDYGYTF.